Listed below are T cell receptor beta chains from one sample, sequenced in a study of identical twins. TCRdb used MiXCR to reprocess the 5' RACE reads, holding one entry per CDR3 protein. The data contain around 250,000 distinct CDR3 sequences, roughly 12% of them singletons. These data were also filed under a second study, of yellow fever vaccine responses in identical twins.

The sample was memory (CD45RO+) T cells sorted from blood. The receptors originated from a woman under 30 in good health. The CDR3 runs from the conserved cysteine through the conserved F or W. Fields, in order: D gene, V gene, J gene, clone size, CDR3 protein, CDR3 DNA. The D gene is left open where the match is weak. Size values are once, few and many counts, or a class for expanded clones, and some rows have none.

>TRBD1|TRBV5-1|TRBJ2-7|.
CASSPTGQDYEQYF
TGCGCCAGCAGCCCGACCGGACAGGACTACGAGCAGTACTTC
>.|TRBV6-1|TRBJ1-1|.
CASNAGTVAEAFF
TGTGCCAGCAATGCAGGGACGGTGGCTGAAGCTTTCTTT
>.|TRBV14|TRBJ1-1|few
CASSQDRGAFF
TGTGCCAGCAGCCAAGATCGGGGTGCTTTCTTT
>TRBD1|TRBV3-1|TRBJ2-2|many
CASKAGGDTGELFF
TGTGCCAGCAAGGCAGGGGGAGACACCGGGGAGCTGTTTTTT
>.|TRBV5-6|TRBJ2-3|few
CASSWGTRSTDTQYF
TGTGCCAGCAGCTGGGGGACAAGGAGCACAGATACGCAGTATTTT
>.|TRBV2|TRBJ2-7|few
CASFFYPGDEQYF
TGTGCCAGCTTTTTTTACCCCGGGGACGAGCAGTACTTC
>.|TRBV10-1|TRBJ1-1|few
CASSIRAGVEAFF
TGCGCCAGCAGCATCAGGGCTGGGGTTGAAGCTTTCTTT
>.|TRBV11-3|TRBJ2-7|.
CASSLDPGQPQYF
TGTGCCAGCAGCTTAGACCCCGGACAGCCGCAGTACTTC
>.|TRBV29-1|TRBJ2-6|once
CSVRVAGSGANVLTF
TGCAGCGTCCGGGTCGCTGGTTCTGGGGCCAACGTCCTGACTTTC
>TRBD2|TRBV10-3|TRBJ2-3|few
CAIRNPTSGATDTQYF
TGTGCCATCAGAAACCCGACTAGCGGGGCCACAGATACGCAGTATTTT
>.|TRBV20-1|TRBJ2-3|few
CSARDHRGSDTQYF
TGCAGTGCTAGAGATCACCGGGGGAGCGATACGCAGTATTTT
>.|TRBV5-6|TRBJ2-2|few
CASSLVVSAGELFF
TGTGCCAGCAGCTTGGTAGTGTCGGCCGGGGAGCTGTTTTTT
>.|TRBV5-1|TRBJ2-7|.
CASSLGQGITYEQYF
TGCGCCAGCAGCTTGGGGCAGGGTATAACCTACGAGCAGTACTTC
>.|TRBV6-1|TRBJ2-4|.
CASSPSHRPGGLAKNIQYF
TGTGCCAGCAGTCCCTCCCACCGACCCGGGGGACTAGCCAAAAACATTCAGTACTTC
>.|TRBV2|TRBJ1-1|many
CASRDDPNTEAFF
TGTGCCAGCAGAGACGATCCGAACACTGAAGCTTTCTTT
>TRBD2|TRBV3-1|TRBJ2-2|few
CASSQIAGRNTGELFF
TGTGCCAGCAGCCAAATAGCGGGGAGGAACACCGGGGAGCTGTTTTTT
>TRBD2|TRBV12-3/TRBV12-4|TRBJ2-7|.
CASSLAGGNYEQYF
TGTGCCAGCAGTTTAGCGGGAGGGAACTACGAGCAGTACTTC
>.|TRBV25-1|TRBJ2-7|few
CASRPAGANYEQYF
TGTGCCAGCAGGCCCGCCGGAGCTAACTACGAGCAGTACTTC
>.|TRBV7-2|TRBJ1-5|few
CASSETVSQPQHF
TGTGCCAGCAGCGAGACAGTAAGTCAGCCCCAGCATTTT
>TRBD1|TRBV15|TRBJ2-1|.
CATSRDGDGTGYNEQFF
TGTGCCACCAGCAGAGACGGTGACGGGACAGGGTACAATGAGCAGTTCTTC
>.|TRBV20-1|TRBJ2-2|many
CSAGGTTGELFF
TGCAGTGCAGGAGGTACCACCGGGGAGCTGTTTTTT
>TRBD1|TRBV6-2/TRBV6-3|TRBJ2-2|.
CASSYYPLPGGADTGELFF
TGTGCCAGCAGTTATTACCCTCTCCCAGGGGGCGCGGACACCGGGGAGCTGTTTTTT
>.|TRBV20-1|TRBJ2-1|many
CSARQRGYNEQFF
TGCAGTGCTAGACAGCGCGGCTACAATGAGCAGTTCTTC
>.|TRBV19|TRBJ2-2|.
CASRGTVNTGELFF
TGTGCCAGTAGAGGGACGGTGAACACCGGGGAGCTGTTTTTT
>TRBD2|TRBV7-2|TRBJ2-3|few
CASSLSTGGITDTQYF
TGTGCCAGCAGCTTAAGCACGGGGGGGATCACAGATACGCAGTATTTT
>.|TRBV30|TRBJ2-3|.
CACRRAEAQYF
TGTGCCTGCAGAAGGGCGGAAGCGCAGTATTTT
>.|TRBV28|TRBJ2-3|.
CASSSGASPDTQYF
TGTGCCAGCAGTTCCGGGGCGAGCCCAGATACGCAGTATTTT
>.|TRBV5-1|TRBJ2-1|many
CASSVDSPSYNEQFF
TGCGCCAGCAGCGTAGACAGCCCCTCCTACAATGAGCAGTTCTTC
>.|TRBV19|TRBJ2-1|.
CASSNSRTYNEQFF
TGTGCCAGTAGTAATAGCAGAACTTACAATGAGCAGTTCTTC
>.|TRBV30|TRBJ2-5|.
CAWSLKKTQYF
TGTGCCTGGAGTTTGAAAAAGACCCAGTACTTC
>TRBD1|TRBV9|TRBJ1-3|.
CASSVTGAGNTIYF
TGTGCCAGCAGCGTAACAGGGGCTGGAAACACCATATATTTT
>TRBD2|TRBV11-2|TRBJ2-5|.
CASSSERGGWETQYF
TGTGCCAGCAGCTCCGAGCGGGGGGGGTGGGAGACCCAGTACTTC
>TRBD1|TRBV5-6|TRBJ1-5|few
CASSLNRGLQPQHF
TGTGCCAGCAGCTTGAACAGGGGGCTTCAGCCCCAGCATTTT
>TRBD2|TRBV7-2|TRBJ2-7|few
CASSLAGLAAYEQYF
TGTGCCAGCAGCTTGGCTGGGCTAGCGGCCTACGAGCAGTACTTC
>.|TRBV10-3|TRBJ1-1|many
CAISEGREPKRWTEAFF
TGTGCCATCAGTGAGGGCCGGGAGCCCAAGAGGTGGACTGAAGCTTTCTTT
>TRBD1|TRBV28|TRBJ2-7|.
CASSFSAGGHYEQYF
TGTGCCAGCAGTTTCTCGGCAGGGGGCCACTACGAGCAGTACTTC
>.|TRBV27|TRBJ2-7|many
CASSLQGHSTGYEQYF
TGTGCCAGCAGTTTACAGGGTCACTCAACCGGCTACGAGCAGTACTTC
>TRBD1|TRBV6-6|TRBJ1-3|many
CASSYRDRLYF
TGTGCCAGCAGTTACCGGGACAGGCTATATTTT
>.|TRBV2|TRBJ2-2|.
CASSEGARGGVTGELFF
TGTGCCAGCAGTGAAGGGGCTAGGGGCGGCGTCACCGGGGAGCTGTTTTTT
>TRBD2|TRBV20-1|TRBJ2-5|.
CSAMREKTQYF
TGCAGTGCTATGCGGGAGAAGACCCAGTACTTC
>.|TRBV5-4|TRBJ2-4|few
CASSLGQAKNIQYF
TGTGCCAGCAGCTTGGGGCAGGCCAAAAACATTCAGTACTTC
>.|TRBV7-2|TRBJ1-2|.
CASSLDASNYGYTF
TGTGCCAGCAGCTTAGATGCGTCTAACTATGGCTACACCTTC
>.|TRBV9|TRBJ2-2|few
CASSAYQGTNTGELFF
TGTGCCAGCAGCGCTTATCAGGGCACGAACACCGGGGAGCTGTTTTTT
>.|TRBV4-3|TRBJ2-1|few
CATSATRTNNEQFF
TGCGCCACTTCGGCCACGCGGACCAACAATGAGCAGTTCTTC